Each of the 2 T cell receptor beta chains below was sequenced from the same sample in a study of sequential checkpoint blockade in melanoma. This sample's treatment: randomized to nivolumab then ipilimumab (arm A) or the reverse (arm B). Some clones are missing from TCRdb's copy, which holds only in-frame ones; the method was immunoSEQ multiplex PCR. The top ten clones hold roughly 23% of a sample with about 25,000 clones, 77% of them seen once. The sample consisted of CD8+ T cells sorted from blood (inferred from file names), taken from a patient given nivolumab and ipilimumab in sequence. These receptors all stem from a human donor with melanoma.

V and J are TRBV27 and TRBJ2-4; possible D gene TRBD2, 6 bases. The CDR3 is 13 residues long. V lost 8 bases and J lost 0, with 8 bases in between. The germline V gene has CDR1 MNHEY and CDR2 SMNVEV (reference sequence). The CDR3 sequence is CASAGLAKNIQYF. CDR3 in DNA: TGTGCCAGCGCGGGACTAGCCAAAAACATTCAGTACTTC.

This clone came up a few times. The rearrangement uses TRBV29-1 and TRBJ2-5, with D possibly matching TRBD1 (6 bases). Deletions cut 2 bases from V and 2 bases from J, with 12 bases between. Germline V gene sequence: CDR1 SQVTM, CDR2 ANQGSEA. This CDR3 is built from 14 residues. This CDR3 is CSVERTGNQETQYF. The CDR3 nucleotides are TGCAGCGTTGAACGCACAGGGAATCAAGAGACCCAGTACTTC.